The 2 T cell receptor beta chains in this list originate from one sample, sequenced in a study of T cell responses to AZD1222 COVID-19 vaccine. The repertoire was sequenced with immunoSEQ multiplex PCR; TCRdb's copy has only in-frame clones and lacks some. Altogether tens of thousands of clones are present, about 86% being singletons, with the ten largest covering 6.3%. Material: peripheral blood, obtained on day 0 of AZD1222 vaccination. Receptors were obtained from an adult in good health.

This chain connects TRBV6-5 to TRBJ2-1, with 8 bases fitting TRBD2. CDR3 length equals 13 residues. Germline CDR1 is MNHEY and CDR2 is SVGAGI. Trimming took 7 bases from V and 10 from J; bases not matched to a gene: 9. The chain's CDR3 is CASTGGISTEQFF. CDR3 in DNA: TGTGCCAGCACGGGGGGGATATCGACGGAGCAGTTCTTC.

V usage is TRBV6-2 or TRBV6-3 and J usage is TRBJ1-2; D remains ambiguous. V lost 6 bases to trimming and J lost 5 bases, with 7 bases between them. Germline lookup yields CDR1 MNHEY and CDR2 SVGEGT. The CDR3 has 11 amino acids. The CDR3 DNA sequence: TGTGCCAGCAGCCTCCTATATGGCTACACCTTC. This translates into CASSLLYGYTF.